These T cell receptor beta chains were read from a single sample in a study of CD8+ T cells in alopecia areata. Only in-frame clones appear in the TCRdb table, and some are missing; sequencing was by immunoSEQ multiplex PCR. This sample yields about 180,000 clones, of which roughly 63% are seen a single time; roughly 17% belongs to the top ten. The sample was CD4+ T cells sorted from blood, taken around week 55, from a patient treated with tofacitinib. These receptors originate from a human donor with alopecia areata. CDR3s include the opening cysteine and the closing phenylalanine or tryptophan. D genes are given only for firm matches. Expanded clones are given a class, and other clones once, few, many or no size at all.

V gene	J gene	D gene	clone size	CDR3 DNA	CDR3 protein
TRBV6-5	TRBJ1-6	.	.	TGTGCCAGCAGCCCCGGGAGGGGGGATTCACCCCTCCACTTT	CASSPGRGDSPLHF
TRBV5-8	TRBJ1-5	.	.	TGTGCCAGCACCAGGGACGTATACGGCAATCAGCCCCAGCATTTT	CASTRDVYGNQPQHF
TRBV2	TRBJ2-1	TRBD2	many	TGTGCCAGCAGGAGGACTAGCGGGGGTCCTAATGAGCAGTTCTTC	CASRRTSGGPNEQFF
TRBV11-1	TRBJ1-1	.	.	TGTGCCAGCAGCCGGACAGAAAACACTGAAGCTTTCTTT	CASSRTENTEAFF
TRBV7-2	TRBJ2-1	TRBD2	.	TGTGCCAGCAGCTCCTCGGGCAGGGCTAGCGGGGGGTACAATGAGCAGTTCTTC	CASSSSGRASGGYNEQFF
TRBV30	TRBJ1-1	.	.	TGTGCCTGGAGTGTACTACAGGGTAACACTGAAGCTTTCTTT	CAWSVLQGNTEAFF
TRBV27	TRBJ1-2	TRBD1	.	TGTGCCAGCAGTGCAGCGGGACAGGGTGGTGGCTACACCTTC	CASSAAGQGGGYTF
TRBV19	TRBJ1-1	.	.	TGTGCCAGTAGTGGAGGGAGAACTGAAGCTTTCTTT	CASSGGRTEAFF
TRBV29-1	TRBJ2-5	.	few	TGCAGCGTTGGGGGGGATGAGACCCAGTACTTC	CSVGGDETQYF
TRBV5-6	TRBJ1-6	TRBD1	few	TGTGCCAGCAGCCCGCCGGGACAGGGTAATTCACCCCTCCACTTT	CASSPPGQGNSPLHF
TRBV21-1	TRBJ2-2	.	.	TGTGCCAGCAGCAAAGTCGGGGCCGGGGAGCTGTTTTTT	CASSKVGAGELFF
TRBV29-1	TRBJ2-3	.	few	TGCAGCGTTGGTCGAACCTCAGAGACAGATACGCAGTATTTT	CSVGRTSETDTQYF
TRBV29-1	TRBJ2-1	TRBD1	.	TGCAGCGAAGGACAGGGGGTCCACAATGAGCAGTTCTTC	CSEGQGVHNEQFF
TRBV14	TRBJ2-1	.	once	TGTGCCAGCAGCCAAGGAGTAAACAAATACAATGAGCAGTTCTTC	CASSQGVNKYNEQFF
TRBV18	TRBJ1-5	TRBD1	few	TGTGCCAGCTCGCAGGACAGGGATCAGCCCCAGCATTTT	CASSQDRDQPQHF
TRBV5-1	TRBJ2-7	.	.	TGCGCCAGCAGCTTCCTAACAGGGCTGGACTACGAGCAGTACTTC	CASSFLTGLDYEQYF
TRBV29-1	TRBJ2-7	.	.	TGCAGCGTTGAGGCCGGGACCCCCAATTCCGAGCAGTACTTC	CSVEAGTPNSEQYF
TRBV7-9	TRBJ1-5	.	.	TGTGCCAGCAGCTTAACCGGGGCGGATCAGCCCCAGCATTTT	CASSLTGADQPQHF
TRBV7-2	TRBJ2-3	.	few	TGTGCCAGCAGCCCCACGGGCTTTCTAGGGGATACGCAGTATTTT	CASSPTGFLGDTQYF
TRBV19	TRBJ2-1	TRBD2	.	TGTGCCAGTAGTAGAACTAGCGGGGCAAATGAGCAGTTCTTC	CASSRTSGANEQFF
TRBV30	TRBJ1-4	TRBD1	.	TGTGCCTGGAGTGTACGAAGGGGGCTGAATGAAAAACTGTTTTTT	CAWSVRRGLNEKLFF
TRBV2	TRBJ2-3	.	.	TGTGCCAGCAGTGTGTTCGGAGCCCGCGATACGCAGTATTTT	CASSVFGARDTQYF
TRBV6-6	TRBJ1-1	.	.	TGTGCCAGCAGTTACGACACTGAAGCTTTCTTT	CASSYDTEAFF
TRBV20-1	TRBJ2-7	TRBD1	.	TGCAGTGCTAAGGGGACAGGGCCCCCCTACTTC	CSAKGTGPPYF
TRBV25-1	TRBJ1-3	.	few	TGTGCCAGCAGTGACATGGAGTTTAACACCATATATTTT	CASSDMEFNTIYF
TRBV25-1	TRBJ2-7	TRBD1	.	TGTGCCAGCAGTGACGACAGGGGCTCCTACGAGCAGTACTTC	CASSDDRGSYEQYF
TRBV28	TRBJ1-1	TRBD1	few	TGTGCCAGCAGCCCCCCGACAGGGGCTGAAGCTTTCTTT	CASSPPTGAEAFF
TRBV10-3	TRBJ2-7	TRBD1	.	TGTGCCATCAGTGAGTATCCGGGACAGGGGGCCTACGAGCAGTACTTC	CAISEYPGQGAYEQYF
TRBV19	TRBJ1-4	.	few	TGTGCCAGTAGTACAGGTGAAAAACTGTTTTTT	CASSTGEKLFF
TRBV6-1	TRBJ1-1	.	few	TGTGCCAGCAGTGAAGTAGAGCCAGGGAGCACTGAAGCTTTCTTT	CASSEVEPGSTEAFF
TRBV6-5	TRBJ1-6	.	many	TGTGCCAGCGTGGGTTCAGGACCCCTCCACTTT	CASVGSGPLHF
TRBV12-2	TRBJ2-7	.	once	TGTGCAAGTCGCTTAGCATCCGGGTTGTACGAGCAGTACTTC	CASRLASGLYEQYF
TRBV4-2	TRBJ2-3	TRBD2	few	TGTGCCAGCAGCCAAGAAAAGGGGCGGGGGGGACAAGATACGCAGTATTTT	CASSQEKGRGGQDTQYF
TRBV4-1	TRBJ2-3	TRBD1	.	TGCGCCAGCAGCCAGTCTACAGGGGGCTCCACAGATACGCAGTATTTT	CASSQSTGGSTDTQYF
TRBV7-2	TRBJ2-3	.	few	TGTGCCAGCAGCTTATCCAGGGTTACCACAGATACGCAGTATTTT	CASSLSRVTTDTQYF
TRBV7-7	TRBJ2-5	.	.	TGTGCTACTAGGGGGGCAGGCCAAGAGACCCAGTACTTC	CATRGAGQETQYF
TRBV11-2	TRBJ2-5	.	few	TGTGCCAGCAGCCCCATCGGAGGGGGGCGAGAGACCCAGTACTTC	CASSPIGGGRETQYF
TRBV5-6	TRBJ1-5	.	.	TGTGCCAGCAGCTTATACGGGGGGCAGCCCCAGCATTTT	CASSLYGGQPQHF
TRBV2	TRBJ2-4	.	.	TGTGCCAGCAGCGAGGAGCTAGCCAAAAACATTCAGTACTTC	CASSEELAKNIQYF
TRBV19	TRBJ2-1	TRBD2	.	TGTGCCAGTAGCCCCGGACTAGCGGGGGGTATCTACAATGAGCAGTTCTTC	CASSPGLAGGIYNEQFF
TRBV7-9	TRBJ1-4	.	few	TGTGCCAGCAGCTTTGGAGATGGGGGAAAACTGTTTTTT	CASSFGDGGKLFF
TRBV11-2	TRBJ2-3	.	.	TGTGCCAGCAGCCCTCAGAGGAACTCCGACCGCACAGATACGCAGTATTTT	CASSPQRNSDRTDTQYF
TRBV14	TRBJ2-2	.	.	TGTGCCAGCAGCCCCTACCCTGCCGGGGAGCTGTTTTTT	CASSPYPAGELFF
TRBV29-1	TRBJ2-1	.	.	TGCAGCGTTACGGACGCAAGCTCCTACAATGAGCAGTTCTTC	CSVTDASSYNEQFF
TRBV29-1	TRBJ1-2	.	.	TGCAGCGTTGATGTGACAGCGAGCTATGGCTACACCTTC	CSVDVTASYGYTF
TRBV6-5	TRBJ2-1	TRBD2	.	TGTGCCAGCAGTTACGGGCGGGGGAATGGTGAGCAGTTCTTC	CASSYGRGNGEQFF
TRBV7-2	TRBJ2-1	.	.	TGTGCCAGCAGCTTAGACGTGGGGTCCTACAATGAGCAGTTCTTC	CASSLDVGSYNEQFF
TRBV7-3	TRBJ1-6	.	.	TGTGCCAGCAGCTTAGGCCGACAGGATTCACCCCTCCACTTT	CASSLGRQDSPLHF
TRBV29-1	TRBJ2-3	.	few	TGCAGCGTTACTTCCCCAGATACGCAGTATTTT	CSVTSPDTQYF